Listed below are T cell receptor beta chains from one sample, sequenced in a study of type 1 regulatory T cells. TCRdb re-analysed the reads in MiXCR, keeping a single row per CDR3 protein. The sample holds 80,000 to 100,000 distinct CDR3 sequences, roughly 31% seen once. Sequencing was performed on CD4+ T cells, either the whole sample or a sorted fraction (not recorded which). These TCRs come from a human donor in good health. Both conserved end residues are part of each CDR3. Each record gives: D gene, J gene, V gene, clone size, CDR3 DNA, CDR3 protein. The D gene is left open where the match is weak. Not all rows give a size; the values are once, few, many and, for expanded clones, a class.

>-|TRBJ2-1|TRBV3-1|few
TGTGCCAGCAGCCTCCCCGGGCCCAGGGATGAGCAGTTCTTC
CASSLPGPRDEQFF
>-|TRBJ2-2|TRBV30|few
TGTGCCTGGAGTCAACCCGGGACACCTAACACCGGGGAGCTGTTTTTT
CAWSQPGTPNTGELFF
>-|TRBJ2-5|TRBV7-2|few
TGTGCCAGCAGCTTTGTAGCGGACCAAGAGACCCAGTACTTC
CASSFVADQETQYF
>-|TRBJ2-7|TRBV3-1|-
TGTGCCAGCAGCCAACCGGGATCCTACGAGCAGTACTTC
CASSQPGSYEQYF
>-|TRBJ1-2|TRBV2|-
TGTGCCAGCAGTGAAGCGCCCGGGACACCCTTAAGGGGTGGCTACACCTTC
CASSEAPGTPLRGGYTF
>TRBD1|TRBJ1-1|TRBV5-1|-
TGCGCCAGCAGCTTGGACAGGGGAGCCGCTGAAGCTTTCTTT
CASSLDRGAAEAFF
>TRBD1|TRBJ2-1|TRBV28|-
TGTGCCAGCAGGCCGACCGGGACAGGGGTTTGGAATGAGCAGTTCTTC
CASRPTGTGVWNEQFF
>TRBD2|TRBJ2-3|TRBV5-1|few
TGCGCCAGCAGCTTGCGGGGACTAGCGGCAGATACGCAGTATTTT
CASSLRGLAADTQYF
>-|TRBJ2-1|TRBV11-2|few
TGTGCCAGCAGCTTAGACAATGGACAGAGCTCCTACAATGAGCAGTTCTTC
CASSLDNGQSSYNEQFF
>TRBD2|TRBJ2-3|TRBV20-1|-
TGCAGTGCCACCGGACTAGCGGGAGGGCCCGTCACAGATACGCAGTATTTT
CSATGLAGGPVTDTQYF
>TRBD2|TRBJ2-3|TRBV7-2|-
TGTGCCAGCAGCTTAGCGTTGCGGCTAGCGGGAGGAGCAGATACGCAGTATTTT
CASSLALRLAGGADTQYF
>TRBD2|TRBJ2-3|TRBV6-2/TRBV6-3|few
TGTGCCAGCAGTTTAGCGGGAGGAGGGGATACGCAGTATTTT
CASSLAGGGDTQYF
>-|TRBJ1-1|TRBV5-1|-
TGCGCCAGCAGCGAGATGGTGAACACTGAAGCTTTCTTT
CASSEMVNTEAFF
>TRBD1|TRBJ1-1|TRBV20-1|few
TGCAGTGCTAGAGGAGGGGGCGACAACACTGAAGCTTTCTTT
CSARGGGDNTEAFF
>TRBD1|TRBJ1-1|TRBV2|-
TGTGCCAGCAGGGGACAGCAGAACACTGAAGATTTCTTT
CASRGQQNTEDFF
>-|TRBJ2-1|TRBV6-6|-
TGTGCCGGCAGTTACTCGTCCACCGGTTTGAACAATGAGCAGTTCTTC
CAGSYSSTGLNNEQFF
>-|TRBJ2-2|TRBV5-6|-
TGTGCCAGCAGCTTGACCGGGTGCCCGAACACCGGGGAGCTGTTTTTT
CASSLTGCPNTGELFF